These T cell receptor beta chains were read from a single sample in a study of blood T cell repertoires in COVID-19. The table came from immunoSEQ multiplex PCR; TCRdb's copy has only in-frame clones and leaves some out. This sample has about 110,000 clones, with about 88% found just once. The specimen was peripheral blood. The receptors here all came from a human donor in a cohort sampled during active COVID-19. CDR3s leave out the opening cysteine and the closing phenylalanine or tryptophan. Each record gives: D gene, J gene, V gene, CDR3 length, CDR3 protein. The D gene is left open where the match is weak.

. | TRBJ1-6 | TRBV14 | 13 | ASSKRGGRGSPLH
. | TRBJ2-5 | TRBV6-5 | 13 | ASSQQYGGDETQY
TRBD2 | TRBJ2-7 | TRBV4-2 | 15 | ASSQDRGTTFSYEQY
TRBD2 | TRBJ2-4 | TRBV5-4 | 13 | ASSLKREVGNIQY
TRBD1 | TRBJ1-2 | TRBV20-1 | 9 | SKATGDGYT
TRBD2 | TRBJ2-3 | TRBV6-4 | 13 | ASSEGLAVTDTQY
TRBD1 | TRBJ2-7 | TRBV20-1 | 9 | SSQGAGEQY
. | TRBJ1-5 | TRBV5-1 | 12 | ASSIDSFGSPQH
. | TRBJ2-1 | TRBV10-3 | 13 | AISESQGQGNEQF
TRBD2 | TRBJ2-7 | TRBV7-9 | 14 | ASSLGLAGNSYEQY
TRBD1 | TRBJ1-6 | TRBV7-9 | 13 | ASSLAGGENSPLH
TRBD2 | TRBJ2-5 | TRBV5-1 | 13 | ASSLGTGGGETQY
TRBD1 | TRBJ1-5 | TRBV27 | 13 | ASSKTGFGNQPQH
. | TRBJ1-5 | TRBV28 | 15 | ASSFNPTGGSNQPQH
TRBD1 | TRBJ1-5 | TRBV2 | 13 | ASSGTGDSSQPQH
TRBD2 | TRBJ2-3 | TRBV5-1 | 12 | ASERGSATDTQY
TRBD2 | TRBJ2-7 | TRBV5-1 | 14 | ASSLGRLGRDYEQY
TRBD1 | TRBJ1-2 | TRBV7-3 | 9 | ASNRGYGYT
. | TRBJ2-3 | TRBV3-1/TRBV3-2 | 10 | ASSQTGDTQY
. | TRBJ2-7 | TRBV19 | 13 | ASSPRVRSSYEQY
TRBD1 | TRBJ1-1 | TRBV19 | 12 | ASSSGQGLTGAF
TRBD1 | TRBJ2-7 | TRBV11-1 | 13 | ASSPRQGEWYEQY
. | TRBJ1-6 | TRBV5-6 | 14 | ASSLETELYNSPLH
TRBD2 | TRBJ2-7 | TRBV7-3 | 13 | ASSLLAGGAEEQY
TRBD1 | TRBJ1-1 | TRBV6-1 | 13 | ASSEAGTGNTEAF
TRBD2 | TRBJ2-3 | TRBV6-5 | 11 | ASSVSGRYTQY
. | TRBJ2-5 | TRBV19 | 13 | ASSIGGDPWETQY
TRBD2 | TRBJ2-1 | TRBV15 | 14 | ATSRDLAGVGHEQF
. | TRBJ1-5 | TRBV5-1 | 12 | ASSLGGSNQPQH
TRBD1 | TRBJ1-4 | TRBV5-1 | 15 | ASSAPGQGATNEKLF
TRBD2 | TRBJ2-3 | TRBV6-1 | 14 | ASSEWVAGNTDTQY
TRBD2 | TRBJ2-5 | TRBV11-2 | 13 | ASTPSGTMGETQY
TRBD1 | TRBJ1-5 | TRBV19 | 11 | ASSIDRAQPQH
TRBD1 | TRBJ2-3 | TRBV19 | 11 | ATGTGATDTQY
. | TRBJ1-5 | TRBV27 | 11 | ASSSGESQPQH
. | TRBJ2-2 | TRBV7-3 | 9 | ASSLQGQLF
TRBD1 | TRBJ1-5 | TRBV5-1 | 12 | ASRAGTDNQPQH
TRBD2 | TRBJ2-1 | TRBV24-1 | 12 | ATSDLAGGGEQF
. | TRBJ2-7 | TRBV3-1/TRBV3-2 | 13 | ASSQRTGWPYEQY
. | TRBJ1-1 | TRBV4-2 | 13 | ASSQPGEGNTEAF
. | TRBJ1-6 | TRBV3-1/TRBV3-2 | 13 | ASSQELSNNSPLH
. | TRBJ1-2 | TRBV2 | 10 | ASSETPGGYT
TRBD1 | TRBJ2-3 | TRBV6-5 | 12 | ASGRGQGTDTQY
TRBD2 | TRBJ2-7 | TRBV30 | 11 | AWSVTSVGEQY
. | TRBJ1-1 | TRBV29-1 | 10 | SVQDRNTEAF